This section outlines one T cell receptor beta chain sequence together with its context. The antigen this receptor binds is unknown. Base qualities are not recorded, but no much larger clone differs from it by a single base. The data belong to a study of tumor and adjacent non-tumor tissue in lung cancer (dated by TCRdb to 2017 to 2018). In the study overall: By cancer type, the cohort comprised eleven to twelve adenocarcinoma patients, a couple of squamous cell carcinoma patients and 1 small cell lung cancer patient. Ages among the roughly 15 patients ranged from roughly 31 to 80 years, there were ten or so men and 5 women, and disease was at TNM stage I to III. In total, sequencing yielded some 130 million productive TCRbeta reads, which works out to an average of around 4.2 million reads per sample. Bulk TCRbeta repertoires were compared between lung tumor tissue and matched distant non-tumor lung tissue obtained from 15 lung cancer patients. For each patient, one tumor sample and one normal lung sample were taken, giving thirty paired specimens that underwent TCRbeta CDR3 sequencing.

Study-wide findings and limitations: The top 100 clones made up a significantly larger cumulative share of the repertoire in normal lung than in tumor tissue. Only 15 or so patients were included in the cohort, and the need for larger samples and more detailed clinical data was noted by the authors. Neither the sequencing platform nor unique molecular identifiers are mentioned in the methods. Peripheral blood was not sequenced, so blood TCRbeta repertoires were not examined in the lung cancer patients of the study. Significantly higher TCR diversity (inverse Simpson) was observed in tumor tissue than in normal lung tissue (around 450 vs 150, P = 0.0075, Mann-Whitney U test). Younger patients had significantly higher TCR diversity, and higher tumor TCR diversity was associated with shorter overall and disease-free survival.

RNA was extracted from bulk unsorted tissue and checked for quality with a NanoDrop ND-1000 and an Agilent 2100. For the normal lung samples, distant non-tumor tissue was collected more than 3 cm away from the tumor edge. Donors were newly diagnosed lung cancer patients admitted for thoracic surgery in China between August and November 2014, without prior chemotherapy. Patients who had received previous radiotherapy or chemotherapy, or who had another concurrent cancer, were excluded from the study. Pieces of surgical tissue measuring roughly 1-2.1 cm3 were kept in RNAlater solution and stored at -80 degrees C until use. The method was multiplex PCR. Sequencing used an Illumina HiSeq 2500. TCRbeta libraries were built by three rounds of nested PCR using primers (Table S4), following protocols modified from ARM-PCR. Before sequencing, PCR products of 200-500 bp were excised from the gel and purified with the QIAquick gel extraction kit. In the source study's methods: Trimmomatic was used to clean the reads, FLASH merged the cleaned reads into complete CDR3 sequences, and MiTCR assigned the sequences to V(D)J germline segments. Clonal diversity was calculated as the inverse Simpson's index using VDJtools. A read counted as productive if the sequence was in-frame and lacked a premature stop codon. TCRdb itself trimmed the public reads at Q25 with fastp, ran MiXCR and retained productive beta chains. For every CDR3 protein sequence, its rows merge into one entry that carries the most common genes and DNA. TCRdb assigned the V and J calls; the authors' analysis was not used. The sample yields roughly 82,000 distinct CDR3 sequences; around 76% were counted once. Together, the top ten hold 21% of the sample.

The CDR3 holds 14 amino acids from the cysteine to the phenylalanine. Of all the DNA, just the CDR3 is kept, 42 bases in frame from base 1. For CDR1 and CDR2, the germline V gene (reference sequence) lists MNHNY and SVGAGI. This chain is built from TRBV6-6 and TRBJ2-7; the D segment is perhaps TRBD1 or TRBD2, each sharing 7 matched bases. This TCR was recovered from a woman in her forties or fifties with non-small cell lung cancer. Sequences were obtained from distant non-tumor lung tissue. CDR3 protein: CVNSGRDSPYEQYF. The sequenced DNA is TGTGTCAACAGTGGGAGGGACAGCCCCTACGAGCAGTACTTC.